Sequencing of this T cell receptor beta chain was carried out in a study of T cells in Graves' hyperthyroidism and ophthalmopathy. Notes on the study in general: Blood also showed most of the thyroid clonotypes that were expanded above 0.001. In validation, the model predicted ophthalmopathy. These predictions came a median around 5.9 months before onset.

Germline CDR1 SGDLS, CDR2 YYNGEE. Trimming at V came to 5 bases and at J to 0 bases, leaving 6 bases not matched to a gene. The CDR3 totals 15 residues. A remark on this clonotype: Its specificity is not known.

The definition of stable Graves' hyperthyroidism was no ophthalmopathy progression within 18 months. TCR beta CDR3 regions were amplified from RNA. Primed by the HTBI set, a first-round RT-PCR was run on the TCR CDR3. TCRdb recomputed calls from the multiplex PCR reads with MiXCR, one row per CDR3 protein. This sample has a few hundred thousand distinct CDR3 sequences, with around 14% found just once. Material for sequencing was blood. The TCR comes from a young woman with Graves' hyperthyroidism. The chain combines TRBV9 with TRBJ2-3; TRBD2 matches 7 bases. The CDR3 here is CASRKSGTSTDTQYF. CDR3 DNA: TGTGCCAGCAGAAAGAGCGGGACTAGCACAGATACGCAGTATTTT.